This T cell receptor beta chain was retrieved from a study of OX40 agonist ivuxolimab in advanced cancers. For the study at large: Patients assigned to dose escalation were diagnosed with hepatocellular carcinoma, melanoma, renal cell or head and neck cancer.

Method: immunoSEQ multiplex PCR; TCRdb's copy keeps in-frame clones and lacks some. This table has 35,000 to 50,000 clones, about 90% appearing once. Study results and limitations: Near-lowest levels of clonal expansion characterized partial responders at 0.1-3.0 mg/kg.

V lost 4 bases to trimming and J lost 4 bases; unmatched junction nucleotides: 8. Germline lookup yields CDR1 SGHRS and CDR2 YFSETQ. The CDR3 length is 15 residues. Comment on this clone: Its specificity is unknown.

This clonotype was sampled from an adult with an advanced solid tumor such as melanoma, head and neck, liver or kidney cancer. Source: CD4+ or CD8+ T cells sorted from blood, taken in a trial of the OX40 agonist ivuxolimab. The chain recombines TRBV5-1 with TRBJ2-3; 8 bases agree with TRBD1. CDR3 in DNA: TGCGCCAGCAGCAGGAGGGGACAGGAGGCAGATACGCAGTATTTT. This gives the protein CASSRRGQEADTQYF.